Listed below are T cell receptor beta chains from one sample, sequenced in a study of long-term antiretroviral therapy in people with HIV. Repertoires were generated with immunoSEQ multiplex PCR, while TCRdb's copy carries only in-frame clones and drops some. The data show around 4,800 clones, around 90% seen once. Sequenced material: unsorted PBMCs, taken 1.3 years after starting antiretroviral therapy. These TCRs come from a woman aged 50 to 60 with HIV. Both conserved end residues are part of each CDR3.

>15|TRBJ2-1|TRBV11-2
CASSLGVTGFNEQFF
>16|TRBJ1-4|TRBV14
CASSQDLTGFNEKLFF
>17|TRBJ1-2|TRBV4-2
CASSQGGLLTGRYGYTF
>14|TRBJ2-3|TRBV5-6
CASRGGTYTDTQYF
>16|TRBJ2-3|TRBV7-9
CASSLGSGVSTDTQYF
>11|TRBJ2-7|TRBV11-2
CASSSGGEQYF
>16|TRBJ2-5|TRBV6-1
CASSEHGGRVAETQYF
>17|TRBJ2-6|TRBV5-1
CASSPRQSGSGANVLTF
>16|TRBJ2-3|TRBV18
CASSPPSGGSTDTQYF
>13|TRBJ2-7|TRBV9
CASSSLESYEQYF
>14|TRBJ2-1|TRBV6-5
CASTVAGGVAEQFF
>15|TRBJ2-2|TRBV9
CASSVGLVDTGELFF
>17|TRBJ1-6|TRBV18
CASSTSGGVSYNSPLHF
>18|TRBJ2-6|TRBV4-1
CASSQEPRLFSGANVLTF
>17|TRBJ1-4|TRBV5-1
CASSLEGDSSTNEKLFF
>15|TRBJ2-5|TRBV7-9
CASSRPDAQWETQYF
>16|TRBJ2-5|TRBV7-3
CASSLTLAGGGETQYF
>12|TRBJ2-1|TRBV27
CASSLVWGVPLF
>15|TRBJ2-1|TRBV27
CASSLVRTGTSEQFF
>13|TRBJ1-1|TRBV9
CASSFTAGTEAFF
>13|TRBJ2-3|TRBV5-1
CASSLNLRDTQYF
>14|TRBJ2-7|TRBV7-9
CASSLVQPPYEQYF
>14|TRBJ2-7|TRBV29-1
CSVAARTGAYEQYF
>13|TRBJ2-5|TRBV5-1
CASGTSGVETQYF
>16|TRBJ1-3|TRBV6-5
CASSYTQQGAGNTIYF
>18|TRBJ2-2|TRBV9
CASSVEPVAGGRSGELFF
>15|TRBJ1-1|TRBV6-1
CASSPQGRMNTEAFF
>14|TRBJ2-6|TRBV9
CASSPSSGANVLTF
>15|TRBJ1-3|TRBV5-1
CASSEYTGSGNTIYF
>13|TRBJ1-1|TRBV5-6
CASSLFRVTEAFF
>16|TRBJ1-2|TRBV6-4
CASSEVPNSNLYGYTF
>15|TRBJ1-5|TRBV28
CASRIPGVVNQPQHF
>18|TRBJ2-5|TRBV19
CASSIVASGGWGQETQYF
>16|TRBJ2-1|TRBV11-2
CASSYSSGGAYNEQFF
>13|TRBJ2-5|TRBV7-9
CASSSMLQETQYF
>14|TRBJ2-3|TRBV7-6
CASSKTGFTDTQYF
>14|TRBJ2-7|TRBV7-2
CASSRPGQVPEQYF
>14|TRBJ1-6|TRBV6-8
CASSYQGGGSPLHF
>15|TRBJ2-3|TRBV18
CASSPDRGLKDTQYF
>17|TRBJ2-3|TRBV21-1
CASSKANPKAGTDTQYF
>14|TRBJ2-2|TRBV5-5
CASSFQGGTGELFF
>13|TRBJ2-7|TRBV5-1
CASSLATGYEQYF
>15|TRBJ1-3|TRBV5-1
CASSLETGGGNTIYF
>16|TRBJ2-5|TRBV11-2
CASSPLEARNQETQYF
>15|TRBJ2-7|TRBV7-6
CASSPGTGLTYEQYF
>14|TRBJ1-5|TRBV2
CASSGQGVDQPQHF
>15|TRBJ2-2|TRBV5-1
CASSLGWPNTGELFF
>15|TRBJ1-6|TRBV14
CASSREGHYNSPLHF
>13|TRBJ1-1|TRBV6-5
CASSYYEGSLAFF
>15|TRBJ1-1|TRBV18
CASSEMGPGVSEAFF
>15|TRBJ1-6|TRBV5-4
CASSQDGSYNSPLHF
>16|TRBJ1-5|TRBV7-8
CASSSAGQASDQPQHF
>15|TRBJ2-7|TRBV30
CAWSFSGGFSYEQYF
>16|TRBJ1-6|TRBV6-6
CASSSDVSSYNSPLHF
>17|TRBJ2-2|TRBV9
CASSNPGQGVSTGELFF
>13|TRBJ2-2|TRBV11-2
CASSLADTGELFF